A selection of T cell receptor beta chains follows, all from one sample in a study of shared clonotypes between healthy human individuals. Here immunoSEQ multiplex PCR was the method, and the copy in TCRdb shows in-frame clones only, minus some. The sample includes around 2.1 million clones, about 93% of them seen just once. Sequencing was carried out using naive CD8+ T cells from PBMCs. The receptors shown here come from a man between 18 and 29 years old in good health. Some clones in this sample may be carry-over from other donors' samples. Both conserved end residues are part of each CDR3. D genes are given only for firm matches. Clone size is stated in some rows and not others, as once, few, many or a class when expanded.

cdr3_nt | cdr3_aa | v_call | clone_size | j_call | d_call
TGTGCCAGCAGTTTCTCCATCGGGGAGAGCTCCTACGAGCAGTACTTC | CASSFSIGESSYEQYF | TRBV6-5 | - | TRBJ2-7 | -
TGTGCCAGCAGTTTAGGGGGGGGCGAGCAGTACTTC | CASSLGGGEQYF | TRBV28 | - | TRBJ2-7 | TRBD2
TGTGCCAGCACCCGTTCTAGCGGGAGGGCTGGCGAGCAGTTCTTC | CASTRSSGRAGEQFF | TRBV9 | - | TRBJ2-1 | TRBD2
TGTGCCAGCTGGCCCGAGCCGCCTACTAAGGGGCCCAATCAGCCCCAGCATTTT | CASWPEPPTKGPNQPQHF | TRBV7-8 | - | TRBJ1-5 | -
TGTGCCAGCAGCCGGGTCGTGGCAACAGGGACCAGCACAGATACGCAGTATTTT | CASSRVVATGTSTDTQYF | TRBV14 | - | TRBJ2-3 | -
TGTGCCAGCAGTTACATGAGGGGAGCTGGAAACACCATATATTTT | CASSYMRGAGNTIYF | TRBV6-5 | - | TRBJ1-3 | -
TGTGCCAGCAGCGCCCGGGGACCCGGGGAGCTGTTTTTT | CASSARGPGELFF | TRBV9 | - | TRBJ2-2 | -
TGTGCCAGCAGCCCGGGGCCGGGACTTTTCTATGGCTACACCTTC | CASSPGPGLFYGYTF | TRBV11-1 | - | TRBJ1-2 | -
TGTGCCAGCAGCTTACTTATGTCAGGGTCTGATGAGCAGTTCTTC | CASSLLMSGSDEQFF | TRBV7-3 | - | TRBJ2-1 | -
TGTGCCAGCAGTTTTCGGGACAGGGGGCGCGAGCAGTACTTC | CASSFRDRGREQYF | TRBV27 | - | TRBJ2-7 | TRBD1
TGCGCCACTGCGGCGGGCGGGGTAGTGGAAGCTTTCTTT | CATAAGGVVEAFF | TRBV10-2 | - | TRBJ1-1 | -
TGTGCCAGCAGCCCCGCCCCTCGTCGTGGGGGGGAGCTGTTTTTT | CASSPAPRRGGELFF | TRBV7-9 | - | TRBJ2-2 | -
TGCAGCGTTCCCTACGGGGGGGGAGGAAGCACCTTC | CSVPYGGGGSTF | TRBV29-1 | - | TRBJ1-2 | -
TGCGCCAGCAGCCCTAGCGGGATTCAGTACAATGAGCAGTTCTTC | CASSPSGIQYNEQFF | TRBV5-1 | - | TRBJ2-1 | TRBD2
TGTGCCAGCAGCTTGGGGGCAGGCGCTGAAGCTTTCTTT | CASSLGAGAEAFF | TRBV7-9 | - | TRBJ1-1 | -
TGTGCCAGCAGTCCCAGGGCAGGAGCCATAGAGACCCAGTACTTC | CASSPRAGAIETQYF | TRBV28 | - | TRBJ2-5 | -
TGTGCCAGCAACCGACAGGGCCCATACAATGAGCAGTTCTTC | CASNRQGPYNEQFF | TRBV9 | - | TRBJ2-1 | TRBD1
TGTGCCAGCAGAAGCCCCCAGCATTTT | CASRSPQHF | TRBV3-1/TRBV3-2 | - | TRBJ1-5 | -
TGTGCCAGCAGCTTAACTAGCGGGAGCTCCTACGAGCAGTACTTC | CASSLTSGSSYEQYF | TRBV9 | - | TRBJ2-7 | TRBD2
TGTGCCAGCTCACCGGACAGGGGAAAAATAGCGACAGATACGCAGTATTTT | CASSPDRGKIATDTQYF | TRBV18 | - | TRBJ2-3 | TRBD1
TGTGCCAGCAGCTCTAGACAGGGGCCGGACTACGAGCAGTACTTC | CASSSRQGPDYEQYF | TRBV13 | - | TRBJ2-7 | TRBD1
TGTGCCAGCAGCCCGACTAGCGGTACTCAAGAGACCCAGTACTTC | CASSPTSGTQETQYF | TRBV11-2 | - | TRBJ2-5 | TRBD2
TGCGCCAGCAGCCAAGACTCGGGGACAGGGGTTCGGTATGGCTACACCTTC | CASSQDSGTGVRYGYTF | TRBV4-1 | - | TRBJ1-2 | TRBD1
TGCGCCAGCAGCACTGAGACTAGCGGGAGGGTAATTCTGAGCTCCTACAATGAGCAGTTCTTC | CASSTETSGRVILSSYNEQFF | TRBV5-1 | - | TRBJ2-1 | TRBD2
TGTGCCAGCAGCTTAGTTTTGGGACAGGGTGTTTGGGAGCAGTACTTC | CASSLVLGQGVWEQYF | TRBV7-8 | - | TRBJ2-7 | TRBD1
TGTGCCAGCAGCCCCGGACAGGGATCGTGGGCCGGGGAGCTGTTTTTT | CASSPGQGSWAGELFF | TRBV7-2 | - | TRBJ2-2 | TRBD1
TGTGCCAGCAGCCACCCTGGCTACGAGCAGTACTTC | CASSHPGYEQYF | TRBV6-5 | - | TRBJ2-7 | -
TGTGCCAGCAGTTTAGCCGGATCCTCCTACGAGCAGTACTTC | CASSLAGSSYEQYF | TRBV28 | - | TRBJ2-7 | -
TGTGCCAGCAGCTTGGAGGTTTACACTGAAGCTTTCTTT | CASSLEVYTEAFF | TRBV11-2 | once | TRBJ1-1 | -
TGTGCCAGCAGACCCTGGGGCTCCTACGAGCAGTACTTC | CASRPWGSYEQYF | TRBV28 | - | TRBJ2-7 | -
TGTGCCAGCAGCTTAGTATCAGGGTCCTACGAGCAGTACTTC | CASSLVSGSYEQYF | TRBV7-2 | - | TRBJ2-7 | -
TGCAGCGTTGGTCTTAGCGGACTTTACACAGATACGCAGTATTTT | CSVGLSGLYTDTQYF | TRBV29-1 | - | TRBJ2-3 | -
TGTGCCAGCAGTTTATCACCTGGGGCTCGGGAGACCCAGTACTTC | CASSLSPGARETQYF | TRBV27 | - | TRBJ2-5 | -
TGCGCCAGCAGCCAGATGGCCGGGACTAGCGGGGACAATGAGCAGTTCTTC | CASSQMAGTSGDNEQFF | TRBV4-1 | - | TRBJ2-1 | TRBD2
TGTGCCAGCACGCGGACCCACGGGGAAGCCCAGCATTTT | CASTRTHGEAQHF | TRBV2 | - | TRBJ1-5 | -
TGTGCCAGCAGTCCCGACTACGAGCAGTACTTC | CASSPDYEQYF | TRBV28 | once | TRBJ2-7 | -
TGTGCCAGCAGCTTGAGGGCAGGAGCCTACAATGAGCAGTTCTTC | CASSLRAGAYNEQFF | TRBV6-6 | - | TRBJ2-1 | -
TGTGCCAGCAGCTTAGGGACAGGGATCTCCTACGAGCAGTACTTC | CASSLGTGISYEQYF | TRBV7-9 | - | TRBJ2-7 | TRBD1
TGCGCCAGCAGGACAGGGGGGAACACTGAAGCTTTCTTT | CASRTGGNTEAFF | TRBV4-3 | - | TRBJ1-1 | TRBD1
TGTGCCAGCAGTTTACCAACGTGGGGGCAGCGCTCCTACGAGCAGTACTTC | CASSLPTWGQRSYEQYF | TRBV28 | - | TRBJ2-7 | -
TGTGCCGGGACAGGGAGTTACGAGCAGTACTTC | CAGTGSYEQYF | TRBV12-5 | - | TRBJ2-7 | TRBD1
TGTGCCAGCAGTCAAATCTTCGGGACAGTGAACCTCTACGAGCAGTACTTC | CASSQIFGTVNLYEQYF | TRBV27 | - | TRBJ2-7 | TRBD1